This TCR beta chain derives from a study of CD4+ T cells in melanoma. Using immunoSEQ multiplex PCR, the repertoire was profiled, and TCRdb retains in-frame clones only, with some absent. The table records about 54,000 clones, about 70% of them present only once. Study-level points and caveats: A reported correlation linked neoantigen-specific CD4+ T cells to CD8+, macrophage and B cell function. Neoantigen-specific CD4+ T cells in melanoma reportedly had diverse differentiation states.

The CDR3 runs to 17 residues. Trimming left V 2 bases short and J 0 bases short, with 14 bases between. Germline CDR1 is MGHDK and CDR2 is SYGVNS. On this clone: Its target is not known.

Sequenced material: tumor tissue. The receptor was isolated from a human donor with melanoma. This sequence joins TRBV25-1 and TRBJ1-3, with D unclear. CDR3 DNA sequence: TGTGCCAGCAGTGAAGGTTTTGGGTCGAGCTCTGGAAACACCATATATTTT. It is translated as CASSEGFGSSSGNTIYF.